This T cell receptor (beta chain) was retrieved from a study of CD8+CD57+ T cells in acquired aplastic anemia. Germline-derived CDR1 and CDR2 are SGHAT and FQNNGV. The CDR3 is 15 residues long. Between the trimmed V and J ends, which lost 1 base and 7 bases, there was a span of 14 bases. This clonotype has only a few counts. According to the study, genomic DNA was the template for TCR beta VDJ and CDR3 profiling. TCRdb fed the reads into MiXCR, producing one record per CDR3 protein. The sample lists approximately 81,000 distinct CDR3 sequences; 40% to 50% were seen once. The TCR comes from a human donor in good health, serving as a control. V and J are TRBV11-2 and TRBJ2-1; a possible D gene is TRBD1 (7 bases). Sequencing used sorted CD4+, CD8+, or CD8+CD57+ T cells (not recorded which) from PBMCs. In nucleotides, the CDR3 is TGTGCCAGCAGCTTAGGACAGGGCCGGGGGAATGAGCAGTTCTTC. Protein: CASSLGQGRGNEQFF.